The sequence of this T cell receptor (beta chain) was determined in a study of T cell changes during pregnancy in multiple sclerosis. The data were produced by immunoSEQ multiplex PCR, yet TCRdb's version contains in-frame clones alone and is incomplete. The data contain roughly 84,000 clones, just under 95% of them singletons. This CDR3 has 15 amino acids. Sequencing was performed on peripheral blood, taken in the third trimester of pregnancy. The receptor comes from a female donor in good health, enrolled as a control in a pregnancy study. The chain combines TRBV12-2 with TRBJ1-5; TRBD1, the table's D call, was not compared with the DNA. TRBV12-2 is a listed pseudogene. The CDR3 nucleotides are TGTGCAAGTCGCCCCGGACATCCAGGCTTAGCGCCCCAGCATTTT. Its protein is CASRPGHPGLAPQHF.